Listed below are T cell receptor beta chains from one sample, sequenced in a study of blood T cell repertoires in COVID-19. TCRdb keeps only in-frame clones here, not all; method: immunoSEQ multiplex PCR. The sample records fewer than 250,000 clones, approximately 86% being singletons. The source material was PBMCs or T cells enriched from blood (not recorded which). The receptors originated from a woman aged 40-49 years with acute COVID-19. Both conserved end residues are part of each CDR3. A D gene is named only where the DNA matches it firmly. Clone size is given for some rows only: seen once, a few or many times, or a class if the clone is expanded.

D: NA
V: TRBV5-6
J: TRBJ2-7
size: NA
DNA: TGTGCCAGCAGCCCACGGGATTTCGAGGGGGATTGGCTTAAGGGCGAGCAGTACTTC
CDR3: CASSPRDFEGDWLKGEQYF

D: NA
V: TRBV5-1
J: TRBJ1-2
size: NA
DNA: TGCGCCAGCAGCTTGGCCCAGGCTGGGACTAATGGCTACACCTTC
CDR3: CASSLAQAGTNGYTF

D: NA
V: TRBV3-1/TRBV3-2
J: TRBJ2-7
size: NA
DNA: TGTGCCAGCAGCCAACAGGGATTGCCCGAGCAGTACTTC
CDR3: CASSQQGLPEQYF

D: TRBD2
V: TRBV9
J: TRBJ2-7
size: NA
DNA: TGTGCCAGCAGCGTCGCTAGCGGGAGCTACGAGCAGTACTTC
CDR3: CASSVASGSYEQYF

D: TRBD1
V: TRBV6-2/TRBV6-3
J: TRBJ2-5
size: NA
DNA: TGTGCCAGCAGTTACCAGGGACAGAGCCAAGAGACCCAGTACTTC
CDR3: CASSYQGQSQETQYF

D: NA
V: TRBV28
J: TRBJ2-7
size: few
DNA: TGTGCCACCCTCCTGGAGTACGAGCAGTACTTC
CDR3: CATLLEYEQYF

D: NA
V: TRBV7-8
J: TRBJ2-3
size: NA
DNA: TGTGCCAGCACCCAAACCCCGGGGGGCACAGATACGCAGTATTTT
CDR3: CASTQTPGGTDTQYF

D: NA
V: TRBV10-3
J: TRBJ1-1
size: NA
DNA: TGTGCCATCAGTGAGAGCGCACCCACTGAAGCTTTCTTT
CDR3: CAISESAPTEAFF

D: NA
V: TRBV5-4
J: TRBJ2-7
size: NA
DNA: TGTGCCAGCAGCTCGGACAGTACCACCTACGAGCAGTACTTC
CDR3: CASSSDSTTYEQYF

D: NA
V: TRBV3-1/TRBV3-2
J: TRBJ2-1
size: NA
DNA: TGTGCCAGCAGCCTGGGAGGCGTTAGAAAAATTGAGCAGTTCTTC
CDR3: CASSLGGVRKIEQFF

D: NA
V: TRBV5-1
J: TRBJ1-1
size: NA
DNA: TGCGCCAGCAGCTTGGGGCACGGGAAGGACACTGAAGCTTTCTTT
CDR3: CASSLGHGKDTEAFF

D: TRBD1
V: TRBV28
J: TRBJ1-3
size: NA
DNA: TGTGCCAGCAGTATCCAGGGGGCCTGGGGAAACACCATATATTTT
CDR3: CASSIQGAWGNTIYF

D: NA
V: TRBV24-1
J: TRBJ1-1
size: once
DNA: TGTGCCACCAGTGATTCGGCTGAAGCTTTCTTT
CDR3: CATSDSAEAFF

D: NA
V: TRBV7-2
J: TRBJ2-7
size: NA
DNA: TGTGCCAGCAGCTTAGGACCCACAGGGAGGGAGTACGAGCAGTACTTC
CDR3: CASSLGPTGREYEQYF

D: TRBD1
V: TRBV9
J: TRBJ2-3
size: NA
DNA: TGTGCCAGCAGCACTGGACAGGCGAGCACAGATACGCAGTATTTT
CDR3: CASSTGQASTDTQYF

D: NA
V: TRBV29-1
J: TRBJ1-2
size: NA
DNA: TGCAGCGTTGAAGAGGGGGCTGGGATTTCTGGCTACACCTTC
CDR3: CSVEEGAGISGYTF

D: NA
V: TRBV6-5
J: TRBJ2-2
size: NA
DNA: TGTGCCAGCCAATACGGAGAGTATTCCGGGGAGCTGTTTTTT
CDR3: CASQYGEYSGELFF

D: NA
V: TRBV28
J: TRBJ1-1
size: once
DNA: TGTGCCAGCAGTTTATTTGAGGGAGGTCGTATGAACACTGAAGCTTTCTTT
CDR3: CASSLFEGGRMNTEAFF

D: TRBD2
V: TRBV27
J: TRBJ2-1
size: once
DNA: TGTGCCAGCAAATTAGCGGGAGTGCCCTACAATGAGCAGTTCTTC
CDR3: CASKLAGVPYNEQFF

D: TRBD2
V: TRBV19
J: TRBJ2-1
size: NA
DNA: TGTGCCAGTAGTCCCCTAGGGACTAGCGGGAGATTAAATGAGCAGTTCTTC
CDR3: CASSPLGTSGRLNEQFF

D: TRBD1
V: TRBV11-3
J: TRBJ2-3
size: NA
DNA: TGTGCCAGCAGCTTGGTTGCGGGCTGGACCGGGACAGTCACAGATACGCAGTATTTT
CDR3: CASSLVAGWTGTVTDTQYF

D: TRBD2
V: TRBV5-8
J: TRBJ2-1
size: NA
DNA: TGTGCCAGCAACGTCATTAGCGGGAGCTCCTACAATGAGCAGTTCTTC
CDR3: CASNVISGSSYNEQFF

D: TRBD2
V: TRBV10-2
J: TRBJ2-1
size: NA
DNA: TGCGCCAGCACTCTCGCGGGAGGGTACGATGAGCAGTTCTTC
CDR3: CASTLAGGYDEQFF

D: NA
V: TRBV20-1
J: TRBJ2-5
size: NA
DNA: TGCAGTGCCGGCCAGGGAGAGACCCAGTACTTC
CDR3: CSAGQGETQYF

D: NA
V: TRBV19
J: TRBJ2-1
size: once
DNA: TGTGCCAGTAGTATAGGAATTCCAGCGGGTAACAATGAGCAGTTCTTC
CDR3: CASSIGIPAGNNEQFF

D: TRBD2
V: TRBV6-4
J: TRBJ2-7
size: NA
DNA: TGTGCCAGCAGTGACTCTTGGACTAGCGGGAGGGCCGAGAGGGACTACGAGCAGTACTTC
CDR3: CASSDSWTSGRAERDYEQYF

D: NA
V: TRBV28
J: TRBJ1-5
size: NA
DNA: TGTGCCACGAGGGGGGGGACCCACAATCAGCCCCAGCATTTT
CDR3: CATRGGTHNQPQHF

D: TRBD2
V: TRBV18
J: TRBJ2-1
size: NA
DNA: TGTGCCAGCTCAATGACTAGCGGCCTTAGTTGGGAGCAGTTCTTC
CDR3: CASSMTSGLSWEQFF

D: TRBD2
V: TRBV15
J: TRBJ2-7
size: NA
DNA: TGTGCCACCAGCAGAGATCTAGCGGAGGCCTACGAGCAGTACTTC
CDR3: CATSRDLAEAYEQYF

D: NA
V: TRBV19
J: TRBJ2-7
size: NA
DNA: TGTGCCAGTAGTATCTCCCTAAGCGACGCCTACGAGCAGTACTTC
CDR3: CASSISLSDAYEQYF